The 3 T cell receptor beta chains given below trace back to one sample, sequenced in a study of OX40 agonist ivuxolimab in advanced cancers. TCRdb's copy holds only in-frame clones and misses some; the assay was immunoSEQ multiplex PCR. The sample consists of around 72,000 clones, around 85% of them appearing once. The material sequenced was CD4+ or CD8+ T cells sorted from blood, taken in a trial of the OX40 agonist ivuxolimab. All receptors derive from an adult with an advanced solid tumor such as melanoma, head and neck, liver or kidney cancer.

The rearrangement joins TRBV7-8 to TRBJ2-1, with 9 bases lining up with TRBD2. From germline, CDR1 is SGHVS and CDR2 FQNEAQ. V lost 5 bases, J lost 8 bases, and 13 bases stayed unmatched. This CDR3 has 16 amino acids. In DNA form, the CDR3 reads TGTGCCAGCAGCCCGGCGTGGCGGGAGGGCGGTCATGAGCAGTTCTTC. It codes for CASSPAWREGGHEQFF. Full variable domain (remainder filled in from reference TRBV7-8 and TRBJ2-1): GAGVSQSPRYKVAKRGQDVALRCDPISGHVSLFWYQQALGQGPEFLTYFQNEAQLDKSGLPSDRFFAERPEGSVSTLKIQRTQQEDSAVYLCASSPAWREGGHEQFFGPGTRLTVL.

The chain has TRBV27 and TRBJ1-2; the match to TRBD1 covers 9 bases. Germline CDR1 is MNHEY and CDR2 is SMNVEV (reference sequence). The V and J ends lost 0 bases and 2 bases, in that order; junction bases with no gene match: 7. The length of the CDR3 is 17 residues. The CDR3 DNA reads as TGTGCCAGCAGTTTATCGGGGACAGGGACGATAAACTATGGCTACACCTTC. The encoded protein is CASSLSGTGTINYGYTF.

V and J are TRBV7-2 and TRBJ1-4, with D uncertain. Trimming took off 2 bases at V and 8 bases at J, with 9 bases between the two ends. Germline V CDR1 and CDR2: SGHTA, FQGNSA. The CDR3 is 13 residues long. The CDR3: CASSLLRGEKLFF. Here the CDR3 DNA reads TGTGCCAGCAGCTTATTACGTGGGGAAAAACTGTTTTTT.